What follows is one TCR beta chain and its context. This record belongs to a study of blood T cell repertoires in COVID-19. About the research overall: Specimens from acute and convalescent COVID-19 originated in the United States, Italy and Spain.

The CDR3 covers 15 residues. Germline V gene data show CDR1 as MDHEN and CDR2 as SYDVKM. The V and J ends lost 6 bases and 6 bases respectively, with 15 bases between them. Original data processing: Reference gene primer amplification gave nucleated cell count estimates. Libraries were prepared by immunoSEQ multiplex PCR; TCRdb keeps only in-frame clonotypes and omits some of them. That table gives V, J and clone size, and the DNA gave D and trimming. Among about 99,000 clones listed, about 85% were seen once. The sample comprised peripheral blood. The TCR originated in a man aged 45 to 65 in a cohort sampled during active COVID-19. This chain uses TRBV28 with TRBJ1-6, with D perhaps TRBD1 (6 bases). The CDR3 DNA follows: TGTGCCAGCAGGGCCAGGACAGACCGTAATTCACCCCTCCACTTT. Its protein is CASRARTDRNSPLHF. Combining the CDR3 with reference TRBV28 and TRBJ1-6 gives the whole variable domain DVKVTQSSRYLVKRTGEKVFLECVQDMDHENMFWYRQDPGLGLRLIYFSYDVKMKEKGDIPEGYSVSREKKERFSLILESASTNQTSMYLCASRARTDRNSPLHFGNGTRLTVT.